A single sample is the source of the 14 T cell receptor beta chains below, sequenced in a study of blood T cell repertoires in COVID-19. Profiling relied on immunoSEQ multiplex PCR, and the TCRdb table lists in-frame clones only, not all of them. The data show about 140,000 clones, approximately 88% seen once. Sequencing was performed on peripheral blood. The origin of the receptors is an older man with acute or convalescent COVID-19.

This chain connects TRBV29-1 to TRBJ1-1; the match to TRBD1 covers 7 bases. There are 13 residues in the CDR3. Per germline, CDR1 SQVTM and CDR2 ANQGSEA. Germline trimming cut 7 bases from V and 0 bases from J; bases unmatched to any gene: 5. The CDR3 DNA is TGCAGCGACGGACAGGCCTTGAACACTGAAGCTTTCTTT. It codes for CSDGQALNTEAFF.

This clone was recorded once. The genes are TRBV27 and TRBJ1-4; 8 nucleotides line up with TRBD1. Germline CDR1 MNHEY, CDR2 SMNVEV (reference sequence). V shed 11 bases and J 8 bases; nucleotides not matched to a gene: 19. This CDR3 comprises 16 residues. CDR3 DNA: TGTGCCTCCCGATCGGCAGGGGGCGAAGGAGGCGAAAAACTGTTTTTT. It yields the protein CASRSAGGEGGEKLFF.

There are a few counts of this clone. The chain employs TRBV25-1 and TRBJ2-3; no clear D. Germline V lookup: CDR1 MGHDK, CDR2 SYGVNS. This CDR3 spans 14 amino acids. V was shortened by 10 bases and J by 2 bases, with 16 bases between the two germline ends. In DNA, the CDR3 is TGTGCCACCAGGAAAGCACTTTCCACAGATACGCAGTATTTT. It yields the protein CATRKALSTDTQYF.

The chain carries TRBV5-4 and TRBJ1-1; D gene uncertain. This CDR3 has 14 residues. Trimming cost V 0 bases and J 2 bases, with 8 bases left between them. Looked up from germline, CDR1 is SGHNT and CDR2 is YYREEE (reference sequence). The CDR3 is CASSLEQQNTEAFF. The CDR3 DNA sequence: TGTGCCAGCAGCTTGGAACAGCAAAACACTGAAGCTTTCTTT.

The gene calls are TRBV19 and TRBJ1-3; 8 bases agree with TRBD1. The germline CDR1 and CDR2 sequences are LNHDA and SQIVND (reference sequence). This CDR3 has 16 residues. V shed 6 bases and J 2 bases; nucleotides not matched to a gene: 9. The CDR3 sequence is CASSNSGTGAGNTIYF. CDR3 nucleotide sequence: TGTGCCAGTAGCAACTCCGGGACAGGCGCTGGAAACACCATATATTTT.

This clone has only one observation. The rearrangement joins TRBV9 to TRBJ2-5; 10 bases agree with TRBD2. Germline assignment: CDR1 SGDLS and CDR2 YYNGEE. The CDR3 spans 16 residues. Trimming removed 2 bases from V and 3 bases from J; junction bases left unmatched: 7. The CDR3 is CASSVTAGGREETQYF. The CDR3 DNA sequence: TGTGCCAGCAGCGTTACAGCGGGAGGGCGGGAAGAGACCCAGTACTTC.

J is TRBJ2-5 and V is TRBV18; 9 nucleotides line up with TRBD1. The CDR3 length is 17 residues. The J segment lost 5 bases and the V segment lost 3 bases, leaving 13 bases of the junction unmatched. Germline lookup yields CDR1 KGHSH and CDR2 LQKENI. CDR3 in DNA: TGTGCCAGCTCACCCCAGGCCTACGGACAGGGGTCGGAGACCCAGTACTTC. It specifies CASSPQAYGQGSETQYF.

The CDR3 region has the DNA TGTGCCAGTAGCCGGGACAGGGGAGGGGACACTGAAGCTTTCTTT. Protein sequence: CASSRDRGGDTEAFF. The genes are TRBV19 and TRBJ1-1; 10 bases align to TRBD1. V lost 6 bases, J lost 3 bases, and 7 bases stayed unmatched. The CDR3 is made up of 15 amino acids. Germline V gives CDR1 LNHDA, CDR2 SQIVND (reference sequence).

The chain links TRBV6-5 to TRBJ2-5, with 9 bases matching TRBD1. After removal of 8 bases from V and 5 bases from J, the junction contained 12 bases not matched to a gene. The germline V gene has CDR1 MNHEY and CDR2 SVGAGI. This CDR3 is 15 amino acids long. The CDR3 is CASGPGTGIIETQYF. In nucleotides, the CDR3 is TGTGCCAGCGGCCCTGGGACAGGGATTATCGAGACCCAGTACTTC.

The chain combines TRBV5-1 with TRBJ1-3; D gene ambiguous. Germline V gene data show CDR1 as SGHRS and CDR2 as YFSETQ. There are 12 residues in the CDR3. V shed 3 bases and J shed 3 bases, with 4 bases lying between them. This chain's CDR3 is CASSSGGNTIYF. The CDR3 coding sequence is TGCGCCAGCAGCTCAGGTGGAAACACCATATATTTT.

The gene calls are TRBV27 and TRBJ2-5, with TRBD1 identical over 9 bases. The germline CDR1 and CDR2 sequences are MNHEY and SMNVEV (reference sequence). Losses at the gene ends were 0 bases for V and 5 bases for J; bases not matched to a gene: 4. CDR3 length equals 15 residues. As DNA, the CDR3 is TGTGCCAGCAGTTTATCCCGACAGGGGGGGGAGACCCAGTACTTC. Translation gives CASSLSRQGGETQYF.

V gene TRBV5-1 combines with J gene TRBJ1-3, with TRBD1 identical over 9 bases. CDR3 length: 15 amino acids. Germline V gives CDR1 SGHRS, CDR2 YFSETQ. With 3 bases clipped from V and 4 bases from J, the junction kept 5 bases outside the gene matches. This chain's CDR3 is CASSSTGQGGNTIYF. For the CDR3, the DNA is TGCGCCAGCAGCTCTACGGGACAGGGCGGAAACACCATATATTTT.

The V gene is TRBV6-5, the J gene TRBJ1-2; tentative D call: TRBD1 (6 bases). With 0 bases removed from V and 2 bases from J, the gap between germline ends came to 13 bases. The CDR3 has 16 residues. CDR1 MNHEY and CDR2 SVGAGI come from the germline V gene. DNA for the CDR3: TGTGCCAGCAGTTACTCTCCCGGGGGGGGCAACTATGGCTACACCTTC. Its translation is CASSYSPGGGNYGYTF.

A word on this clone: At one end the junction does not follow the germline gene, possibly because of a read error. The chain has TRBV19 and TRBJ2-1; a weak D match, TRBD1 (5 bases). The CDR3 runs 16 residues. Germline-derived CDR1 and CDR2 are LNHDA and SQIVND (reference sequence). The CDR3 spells CASSRPDTGSYIEQFF. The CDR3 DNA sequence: TGTGCCAGTAGTCGACCGGACACCGGGTCGTACATTGAGCAGTTCTTC.